Sequencing of this T cell receptor beta chain was carried out in a study of CD8 T cells in Susac syndrome (dated by TCRdb to about 2019). Looking at the study overall: Among the Susac syndrome patients who were sequenced, clinically active disease was present in roughly six and clinical remission was observed in roughly eight. Whether CD8+ T cell activation and differentiation in Susac syndrome was antigen driven was tested using repertoire sequencing. At blood withdrawal, Susac syndrome patients were either therapy-naive, taking corticosteroids (in some cases with IVIg as well), or taking IVIg alone.

Broad study findings and their caveats: In the CD4+ T cell repertoire of Susac syndrome patients, clonal expansion was not detected. The number of individuals in the TCR sequencing and HLA analysis was recognized as being relatively small.

RNA was extracted using the RNeasy kit, and about 0.45 to 1 ug of the RNA was reverse transcribed with random hexamers. TCR beta CDR3 regions were amplified with the immunoSEQ multiplex PCR assay covering 54 Vbeta and 13 Jbeta segments. To correct PCR amplification bias, a synthetic template baseline was used for both primer optimization and computational correction. The study's processing was this. Reads were assigned to V, D and J genes according to IMGT and analyzed in immunoSEQ Analyzer, with only productive sequences retained. To calculate clonality, Shannon entropy was normalized by log2 of the number of productive unique sequences and then subtracted from one. For each patient and control, public and private clones were evaluated among the 100 most prevalent clones. Clones were defined as Susac-specific if absent from the healthy and MS cohorts, from around 1,000 published viral clones and from other ImmuneACCESS disease sequences. In TCRdb, the public reads were trimmed at Q25 with fastp and aligned with MiXCR, with productive beta chains retained. One record per CDR3 amino acid sequence lists the most common genes and DNA. These V and J calls derive from TCRdb rather than the authors' analysis. The sample contains about 150,000 distinct CDR3 sequences, about 96% of them found a single time. Approximately 0.12% of the sample comes from the top ten.

Remarks on this clonotype: The antigen it binds to is not known. Per-base qualities were not stored, and no clone one base away is much larger.

Peripheral blood CD8+ and CD4+ T cells from healthy donors, Susac syndrome patients and multiple sclerosis patients were profiled using high-throughput TCR beta sequencing. Susac syndrome patients met recently defined diagnostic criteria for definite or probable disease. Bulk CD8+ and CD4+ T cells were purified by magnetic negative isolation, whereas CD8+ TEMRA cells were enriched by FACS. Blood was collected in EDTA tubes and processed within 24 hours, with PBMCs isolated through density gradient centrifugation. PBMCs intended for TCR sequencing were cryopreserved in liquid nitrogen and were subsequently thawed in a 37 degrees C water bath. Purity of sorted or isolated CD4+, CD8+ and CD8+ TEMRA cells was at least 90%. Reading the germline V gene gives CDR1 MNHNS and CDR2 SASEGT. From cysteine to phenylalanine, the CDR3 is 14 amino acids long. Solely the CDR3 DNA is kept, with 42 bases framed from the first base. Between the V and J ends, shortened by 3 bases and 7 bases respectively, the junction contains 13 bases.

This receptor was identified in a human donor with Susac syndrome. This receptor chain uses TRBV6-1 and TRBJ2-4; the best D guess is TRBD1, with 5 bases matching. The sample comprised CD4+ T cells from PBMCs. The CDR3 protein sequence reads: CASSDGALGNIQYF. The nucleotide sequence is given as TGTGCCAGCAGTGATGGGGCATTAGGGAACATTCAGTACTTC.